The rows below give T cell receptor beta chains drawn from one sample of a study of T cell repertoires in aging, cancer and after chemotherapy. Via MiXCR, TCRdb re-called the multiplex PCR reads, giving one row per CDR3 protein. The top ten clones hold less than 40% of a sample with some 2,000 distinct CDR3 sequences, more than 25% of them seen once. The specimen was blood. Every receptor here comes from a human donor with a solid tumor. CDR3s include the opening cysteine and the closing phenylalanine or tryptophan. D genes are given only for firm matches. The listing skips clone size in some rows; elsewhere it reads once, few, many or a size class.

. TRBD2 TRBJ2-1 TRBV5-1 TGCGCCAGCAGCTTTAGACCGGGACTAGAGGGAGGCAATGAGCAGTTCTTC CASSFRPGLEGGNEQFF
medium-sized . TRBJ1-2 TRBV5-1 TGCGCCAGCAGCCCAGGACAGTTCTATAACTATGGCTACACCTTC CASSPGQFYNYGYTF
medium-sized . TRBJ2-7 TRBV5-1 TGCGCCAGCAGCTTCGGACTTTCCGGCTACGAGCAGTACTTC CASSFGLSGYEQYF
. . TRBJ1-2 TRBV5-5 TGTGCCAGCAGCCCCGGGAGGAGGCAAGGTGGTGGCTACACCTTC CASSPGRRQGGGYTF
medium-sized . TRBJ2-3 TRBV15 TGTGCCGCCTACACAGATACGCAGTATTTT CAAYTDTQYF
medium-sized . TRBJ1-2 TRBV20-1 TGCAGTGCTAGAGATCTTTACAAATATGGCTACACCTTC CSARDLYKYGYTF
large . TRBJ2-1 TRBV30 TGTGCCTGGAGTGTACGTTTCTTAGGAAATGAGCAGTTCTTC CAWSVRFLGNEQFF
medium-sized . TRBJ1-1 TRBV6-1 TGTGCCAGCAGTCAGAACATGAACACTGAAGCTTTCTTT CASSQNMNTEAFF
medium-sized . TRBJ1-2 TRBV20-1 TGCAGTGCTAGTTTGCATTGGGGCTACACCTTC CSASLHWGYTF
medium-sized . TRBJ2-7 TRBV24-1 TGTGCCACCAGTGATCTCAGCGGCGAGCAGTACTTC CATSDLSGEQYF
medium-sized . TRBJ2-5 TRBV5-6 TGTGCCAGCAGCGGTGGGGTTCCCCAAGAGACCCAGTACTTC CASSGGVPQETQYF
medium-sized . TRBJ2-1 TRBV15 TGTGCCACCAGCAGAGGCGATGAGCAGTTCTTC CATSRGDEQFF
few TRBD1 TRBJ2-7 TRBV4-3 TGCGCCAGCAGCCAAGAGTTGGGGACAGCCGACTACGAGCAGTACTTC CASSQELGTADYEQYF
medium-sized . TRBJ2-5 TRBV5-6 TGTGCCAGCAGCTTGAGTGAGGAAGAGACCCAGTACTTC CASSLSEEETQYF
medium-sized TRBD2 TRBJ2-1 TRBV20-1 TGCAGTACCAAGAGCGGGAGTCGGTCCTACAATGAGCAGTTCTTC CSTKSGSRSYNEQFF
medium-sized . TRBJ1-2 TRBV24-1 TGTGCCACCAGTGGGACAGAAACTAACTATGGCTACACCTTC CATSGTETNYGYTF
. . TRBJ2-3 TRBV27 TGTGCCAGCAGTTCATACAGGGCAGATACGCAGTATTTT CASSSYRADTQYF
medium-sized . TRBJ1-1 TRBV5-6 TGTGCCAGCAGCCCCTCTTCGGGGACTGAAGCTTTCTTT CASSPSSGTEAFF
medium-sized . TRBJ2-2 TRBV7-6 TGTGCCAGCAGCTTATCCCAGGGCGGGGAGCTGTTTTTT CASSLSQGGELFF
medium-sized TRBD2 TRBJ2-2 TRBV12-3/TRBV12-4 TGTGCCAGCAGACTAGCGGGAGGGAACACCGGGGAGCTGTTTTTT CASRLAGGNTGELFF
once . TRBJ2-1 TRBV19 TGTGCCAGTGCAACAGGGTTAAGCTCCTACAATGAGCAGTTCTTC CASATGLSSYNEQFF
large . TRBJ2-5 TRBV4-3 TGCGCCAGCAGCCAAGATGGAGGGCCCAGAGAGACCCAGTACTTC CASSQDGGPRETQYF
. TRBD2 TRBJ2-1 TRBV18 TGTGCCAGCTCACCACCGGGAGGGCCAAAGTTCTTC CASSPPGGPKFF
medium-sized TRBD1 TRBJ1-2 TRBV12-3/TRBV12-4 TGTGCCAGCAGTTCACAGGGGGCGCCGTGGTATGGCTACACCTTC CASSSQGAPWYGYTF
medium-sized TRBD1 TRBJ2-1 TRBV28 TGTGCCACCCGAATTTCAGGACAGGGTGTCAATGAGCAGTTCTTC CATRISGQGVNEQFF
medium-sized . TRBJ2-7 TRBV6-5 TGTGCCAGCAGTTACGCAGGGGCCTCCTACGAGCAGTACTTC CASSYAGASYEQYF
medium-sized . TRBJ2-1 TRBV7-7 TGTGCTAGCAGCCAACTAGGTTCCAATGAGCAGTTCTTC CASSQLGSNEQFF
. TRBD2 TRBJ2-7 TRBV20-1 TGCAGTGCTCCGCGACCCGGGACTAGCGGCGAGCAGTACTTC CSAPRPGTSGEQYF
medium-sized . TRBJ2-2 TRBV6-4 TGTGCCAGCAGTGACTCCGAGGACACCGGGGAGCTGTTTTTT CASSDSEDTGELFF
medium-sized . TRBJ2-3 TRBV7-9 TGTGCCAGCAGCTTAGAAGCGTTACCCACAGATACGCAGTATTTT CASSLEALPTDTQYF
medium-sized TRBD2 TRBJ2-2 TRBV20-1 TGCAGTGCCCGCGGGAGAACGACCGGGGAGCTGTTTTTT CSARGRTTGELFF
medium-sized . TRBJ2-7 TRBV27 TGTGCCAGCAGTTTAACCCCGAAGGGCGAGCAGTACTTC CASSLTPKGEQYF
. TRBD1 TRBJ2-6 TRBV28 TGTGCCAGCAGTTTATGGGGCCAGGGGGATGGCATCTCTGGGGCCAACGTCCTGACTTTC CASSLWGQGDGISGANVLTF
medium-sized TRBD1 TRBJ1-4 TRBV19 TGTGCCAGTAGTATCCTTCAGGGGGCGGAATTAAAACTGTTTTTT CASSILQGAELKLFF
medium-sized . TRBJ1-6 TRBV6-4 TGTGCCAGCCGGGACCGAGATAATTCACCCCTCCACTTT CASRDRDNSPLHF